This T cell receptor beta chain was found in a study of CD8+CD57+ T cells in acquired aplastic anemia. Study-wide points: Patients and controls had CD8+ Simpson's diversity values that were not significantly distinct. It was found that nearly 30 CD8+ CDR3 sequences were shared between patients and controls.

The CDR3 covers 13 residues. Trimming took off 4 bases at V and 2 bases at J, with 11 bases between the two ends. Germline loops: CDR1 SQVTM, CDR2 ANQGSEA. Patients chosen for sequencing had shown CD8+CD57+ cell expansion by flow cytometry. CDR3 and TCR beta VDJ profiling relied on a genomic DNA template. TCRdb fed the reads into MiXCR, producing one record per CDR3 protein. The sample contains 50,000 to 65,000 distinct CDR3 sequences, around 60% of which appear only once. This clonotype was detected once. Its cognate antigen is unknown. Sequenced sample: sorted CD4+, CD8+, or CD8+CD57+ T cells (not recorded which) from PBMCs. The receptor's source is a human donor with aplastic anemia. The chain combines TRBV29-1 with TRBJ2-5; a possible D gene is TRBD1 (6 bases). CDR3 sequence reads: CSVGGGEQETQYF. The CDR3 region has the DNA TGCAGCGTTGGAGGGGGAGAACAAGAGACCCAGTACTTC.